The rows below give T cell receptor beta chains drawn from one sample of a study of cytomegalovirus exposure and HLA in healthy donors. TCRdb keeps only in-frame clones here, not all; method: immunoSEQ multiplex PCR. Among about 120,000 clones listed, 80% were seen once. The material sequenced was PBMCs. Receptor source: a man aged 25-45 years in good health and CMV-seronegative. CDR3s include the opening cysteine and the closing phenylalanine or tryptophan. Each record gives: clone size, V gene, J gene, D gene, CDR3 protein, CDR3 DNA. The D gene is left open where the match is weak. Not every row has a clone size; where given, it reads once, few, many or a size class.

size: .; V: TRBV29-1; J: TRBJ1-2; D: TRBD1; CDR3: CSVGELSGQGIGYTF; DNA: TGCAGCGTGGGAGAGCTCTCGGGACAGGGTATAGGCTACACCTTC
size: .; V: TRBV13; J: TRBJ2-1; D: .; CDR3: CASSGEWYNEQFF; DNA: TGTGCCAGCAGTGGGGAGTGGTACAATGAGCAGTTCTTC
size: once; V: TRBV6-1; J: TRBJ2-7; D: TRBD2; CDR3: CASSTSEPYEQYF; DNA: TGTGCCAGCAGTACTAGCGAACCCTACGAGCAGTACTTC
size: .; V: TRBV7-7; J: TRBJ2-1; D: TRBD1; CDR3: CASSLRIQRDSSYNEQFF; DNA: TGTGCCAGCAGCTTAAGGATTCAACGGGACAGCTCCTACAATGAGCAGTTCTTC
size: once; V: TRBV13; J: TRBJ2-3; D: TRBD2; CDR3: CASSLAGGLATDTQYF; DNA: TGTGCCAGCAGCTTAGCGGGAGGGTTAGCAACAGATACGCAGTATTTT
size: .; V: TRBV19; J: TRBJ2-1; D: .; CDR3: CASSMDRNNEQFF; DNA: TGTGCCAGTAGTATGGACAGAAACAATGAGCAGTTCTTC
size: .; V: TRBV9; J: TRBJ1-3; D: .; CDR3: CASSLSSGNTIYF; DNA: TGTGCCAGCAGCCTCAGCTCTGGAAACACCATATATTTT
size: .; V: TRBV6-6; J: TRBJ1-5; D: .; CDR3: CASSPQYQPQHF; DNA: TGTGCCAGCAGCCCTCAGTATCAGCCCCAGCATTTT
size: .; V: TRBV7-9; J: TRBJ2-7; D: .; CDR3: CASSLGSPYEQYF; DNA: TGTGCCAGCAGCTTAGGTAGCCCCTACGAGCAGTACTTC
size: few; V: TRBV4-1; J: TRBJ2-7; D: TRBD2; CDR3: CASSARLAGGTYEQYF; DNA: TGCGCCAGCAGCGCAAGACTAGCGGGAGGGACCTACGAGCAGTACTTC
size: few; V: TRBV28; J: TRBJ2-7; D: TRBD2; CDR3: CASTRAGGPGEQYF; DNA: TGTGCCAGCACCAGGGCGGGAGGGCCGGGTGAGCAGTACTTC
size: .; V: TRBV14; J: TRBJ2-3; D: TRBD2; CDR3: CASSPVLAGLTDTQYF; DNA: TGTGCCAGCAGCCCAGTACTAGCGGGGCTCACAGATACGCAGTATTTT
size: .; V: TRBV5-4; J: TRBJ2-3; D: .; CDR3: CASSLEGADTQYF; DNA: TGTGCCAGCAGCTTGGAGGGAGCAGATACGCAGTATTTT
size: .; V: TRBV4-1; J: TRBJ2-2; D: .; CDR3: CATHEQGNTGELFF; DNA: TGCGCCACTCACGAACAGGGGAACACCGGGGAGCTGTTTTTT
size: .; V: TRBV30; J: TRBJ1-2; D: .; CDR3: CAWRGFGDSNYGYTF; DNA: TGTGCCTGGAGGGGGTTCGGTGACAGCAACTATGGCTACACCTTC
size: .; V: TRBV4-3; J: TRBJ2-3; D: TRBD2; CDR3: CASSQVSPRGTSTDTQYF; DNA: TGCGCCAGCAGCCAAGTCAGTCCGCGGGGGACTAGCACAGATACGCAGTATTTT
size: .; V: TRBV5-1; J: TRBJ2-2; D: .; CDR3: CASSLIGSANTGELFF; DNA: TGCGCCAGCAGCTTGATAGGGAGCGCGAACACCGGGGAGCTGTTTTTT
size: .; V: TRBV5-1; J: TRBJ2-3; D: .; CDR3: CASSPRGGSPTDTQYF; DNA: TGCGCCAGCAGCCCGAGAGGGGGTAGTCCCACAGATACGCAGTATTTT
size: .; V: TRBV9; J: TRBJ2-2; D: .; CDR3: CASSQTNTGELFF; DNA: TGTGCCAGCAGCCAGACGAACACCGGGGAGCTGTTTTTT
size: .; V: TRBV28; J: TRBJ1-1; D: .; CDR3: CASSLTREDTEAFF; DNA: TGTGCCAGCAGTTTAACCAGGGAGGACACTGAAGCTTTCTTT
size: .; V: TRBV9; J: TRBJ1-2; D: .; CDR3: CASSPQREDPGGYTF; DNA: TGTGCCAGCAGCCCACAAAGGGAGGACCCAGGCGGCTACACCTTC
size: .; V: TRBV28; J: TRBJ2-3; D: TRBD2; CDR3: CASILAGNLDTQYF; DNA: TGTGCCAGCATACTAGCGGGAAATTTAGATACGCAGTATTTT
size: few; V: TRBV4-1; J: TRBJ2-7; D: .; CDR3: CASSPDRSQGEQYF; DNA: TGCGCCAGCAGCCCGGACCGGTCCCAGGGCGAGCAGTACTTC
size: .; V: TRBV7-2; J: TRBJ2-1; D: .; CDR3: CASSFSASSYNEQFF; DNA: TGTGCCAGCAGCTTTTCGGCTAGCTCCTACAATGAGCAGTTCTTC
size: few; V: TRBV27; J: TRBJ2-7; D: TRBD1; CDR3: CASSSDRGLGEQYF; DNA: TGTGCCAGCAGTTCCGACAGGGGGCTGGGCGAGCAGTACTTC
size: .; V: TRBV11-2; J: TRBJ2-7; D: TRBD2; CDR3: CASSDLGLALSYEQYF; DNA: TGTGCCAGCAGCGACCTAGGACTAGCCCTCTCCTACGAGCAGTACTTC
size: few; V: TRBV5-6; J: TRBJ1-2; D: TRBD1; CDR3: CASSLGLTGRYLSNYGYTF; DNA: TGTGCCAGCAGCTTGGGACTGACAGGGCGCTACTTATCTAACTATGGCTACACCTTC
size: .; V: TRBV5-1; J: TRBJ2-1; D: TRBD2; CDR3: CASSMRTSGDNEQFF; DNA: TGCGCCAGCAGCATGAGAACTAGCGGAGACAATGAGCAGTTCTTC
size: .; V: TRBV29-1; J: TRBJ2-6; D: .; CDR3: CSAVGGTAGSGANVLTF; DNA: TGCAGCGCCGTTGGAGGGACAGCGGGCTCTGGGGCCAACGTCCTGACTTTC
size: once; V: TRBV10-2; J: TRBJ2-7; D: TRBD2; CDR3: CASKLSGRIHEQYF; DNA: TGCGCCAGCAAACTCAGCGGGAGAATCCACGAGCAGTACTTC
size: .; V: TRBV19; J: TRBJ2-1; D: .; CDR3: CASSILDGIYNEQFF; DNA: TGTGCCAGTAGTATATTGGACGGGATCTACAATGAGCAGTTCTTC
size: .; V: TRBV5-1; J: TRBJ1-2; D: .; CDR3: CASSLGRAGYTF; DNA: TGCGCCAGCAGCTTGGGCAGGGCTGGCTACACCTTC